This T cell receptor beta chain was recorded in a study of shared clonotypes between healthy human individuals. Naive CD4+ cells were CD45RA-selected; the remaining cells were memory. Notes on the study in general: Shared clonotypes: 4.5% to 5% naive CD4, under 4% naive CD8, about 2.4% memory CD4, more than 0.3% memory CD8. Naive subsets generally had larger estimated richness than memory subsets.

Method: immunoSEQ multiplex PCR; TCRdb's copy keeps in-frame clones and lacks some. The sample includes more than 1 million clones, around 78% of them seen just once. Concerning this clone: The target antigen is unknown.

Germline V gives CDR1 MNHEY, CDR2 SMNVEV (reference sequence). Deletions cut 3 bases from V and 3 bases from J, with 9 bases between. The CDR3 is 13 residues long. The genes are TRBV27 and TRBJ2-7, with D hard to call. Sequenced sample: memory CD4+ T cells from PBMCs. Subset specified: CD45RA-negative fraction. This TCR derives from a man younger than 30 in good health. Some clones in this sample may be carry-over from other donors' samples. The CDR3 protein is CASSFQDGYEQYF. As DNA, the CDR3 is TGTGCCAGCAGTTTCCAAGACGGCTACGAGCAGTACTTC.